This T cell receptor (beta chain) was sequenced during a study of cytomegalovirus exposure and HLA in healthy donors. The PCR had 60 Vbeta and 13 Jbeta primers. Data came from immunoSEQ multiplex PCR; TCRdb stores just in-frame clones and leaves some out. The sample carries about 120,000 clones, around 76% recorded once. Trimming removed 5 bases from V and 8 bases from J, with 15 bases in between. This CDR3 comprises 13 residues. CDR1 is SNHLY, CDR2 FYNNEI, per germline. The sequence was obtained from a man in his sixties in good health and CMV-seropositive. The rearrangement joins TRBV2 to TRBJ1-2; no definite D call. Sequenced input: PBMCs. The CDR3 protein is CASSPTRGRGYTF. Here the CDR3 DNA reads TGTGCCAGCAGTCCCACGCGGGGTCGAGGCTACACCTTC. The full variable domain, with the rest looked up from reference TRBV2 and TRBJ1-2, is EPEVTQTPSHQVTQMGQEVILRCVPISNHLYFYWYRQILGQKVEFLVSFYNNEISEKSEIFDDQFSVERPDGSNFTLKIRSTKLEDSAMYFCASSPTRGRGYTFGSGTRLTVV.